This TCR beta chain comes out of a study of cytomegalovirus exposure and HLA in healthy donors (dated by TCRdb to 2017 to 2019). For the wider study: An earlier analysis of roughly 610 of the donors reported about 280 Gb of sequence data and 95 million to 120 million unique TCR beta sequences obtained from some 170 million T cells. Among around 400 genotyped donors of the cohort, an average of around 240,000 unique TCR beta nucleotide sequences were sequenced per donor, around a sixth of them non-productive. To decide whether each TCR beta V gene segment behaved as functional or pseudogenic, an earlier analysis of some 580 of the donors relied on high-throughput TCR beta sequencing. Donor age, sex, ethnicity and CMV serostatus were compiled alongside the repertoire data. Genome-wide SNP genotypes for about 65% of the 666 donors were used in a later genetic analysis, which treated that subset as a discovery cohort. High-throughput TCR immunosequencing, statistical association of individual TCRs with disease status, and machine learning were combined to predict cytomegalovirus infection status. The later analysis used no new phenotypic data to find candidate immune exposures, relying instead on TCR beta sequences and their occurrence across donors. Every discovery cohort repertoire had been produced on one sequencing platform. Among the roughly 370 genotyped donors, approximately 77% belonged to the genetic ancestry cluster associated with self-reported Caucasian donors. Class I and class II HLA loci were covered by the typing at four-digit resolution. The study was designed to test whether signatures of past pathogen exposure could be identified by cataloging public T cell receptors. A separate validation cohort of about 110 different subjects was used in addition to the 666-subject first cohort. Four to six DR-DQ haplotypes were handled as single units for association and clustering, since linkage in the cohort was strong. An early release that covered 500 to 800 HLA-typed donors contained approximately 300 gigabases of sequencing data and 80 million or so unique TCR sequences. A later analysis re-examined previously published TCR beta repertoires from more than 650 donors and added high-resolution HLA genotyping to investigate patterns of TCR occurrence. Typing coverage differed by locus: A, B, C, DRB1 and DQB1 were typed in roughly 620-630 donors, DQA1 in 500 to 550, DPA1 in 600 to 610, and DPB1 in 472. The study profiled the T cell repertoires of some 610 subjects by immunosequencing and related them to cytomegalovirus serostatus. Points the paper makes about the study in general: In both the original and validation cohorts, the classifier was reported to diagnose cytomegalovirus status with high specificity and sensitivity. The only immune exposure information available for the cohort was CMV serostatus. An association between a missense DCLRE1C variant and V-gene and J-gene trimming of TCR beta chains was found in a later genetic analysis and replicated in an independent cohort. Because the 87-base-pair reads could not distinguish some IMGT-functional V segments, including TRBV6-2 and TRBV6-3, those segments were excluded. Because HLA typing was unavailable for some donors at each locus, only the typed subset was used in association tests. A later analysis found that HLA-associated TCR beta chains were more clonally expanded and had lower generation probabilities than equally common non-associated chains. Specific HLA alleles were associated with 15,000 to 20,000 TCR beta sequences at a false discovery rate of 0.05 in a later analysis. A cluster of highly shared sequence variants was judged likely to be a technical artifact of the sequencing pipeline. It was suggested by the authors that the approach could potentially be generalized to other disease states and immunological phenotypes. An earlier analysis of approximately 590 of the donors showed that most TCR beta V segments appeared in productive rearrangements either about 87% or about 30% of the time, which broadly matched IMGT annotations. Most TCR sequences were observed very rarely across donors, whereas some public TCRs were present in many individuals. A later analysis reported that several top co-occurrence clusters appeared linked to parvovirus B19, influenza, CMV and Epstein-Barr virus. In vitro tests confirmed that a few of the cytomegalovirus-associated TCR beta chains recognize cytomegalovirus antigens. Correlated functional status among segregating V segments might be attributable to linkage disequilibrium, but an unknown experimental factor could not be ruled out. Assigning TCR associations to individual alleles was difficult when HLA alleles, especially DR and DQ, strongly co-occurred. Compared with the approximately 670-donor mean, donors in an Asian-associated ancestry cluster had fewer N-insertions in productive TCRs, according to a later genetic analysis. This cohort had only TCR beta chains sequenced, and the lack of alpha or paired-chain data limited which features could be detected. The earlier analysis of nearly 600 of the donors excluded roughly 17 rarely observed V segments, including chromosome 9 orphons, because counts were too low. A further reported finding was that TCR beta sequences accurately predicted the HLA-A and HLA-B alleles for most subjects in the first cohort. Presence/absence analyses assumed roughly uniform sequencing depth across donors, an assumption that may not hold. The study gave a list of 150 to 200 TCR beta chains associated with cytomegalovirus. In a later analysis, TCR association rates were found to vary across HLA loci, with the most associated TCRs seen for DRB1 alleles and the fewest for HLA-C alleles. According to a later analysis, most CMV-associated TCR beta chains appeared to be HLA-restricted, and the HLA associations seemed to be driven largely by CMV exposure.

Note on this clone: Its antigen remains unidentified. Base qualities are not provided; no much larger clone lies one nucleotide away.

Receptor amplification or capture employed the immunoSEQ multiplex PCR assay. A mixture of 60 forward primers for TCR Vbeta segments and 13 reverse primers for TCR Jbeta segments was used in the multiplex PCR. The CDR3 region of rearranged TCR beta genes was amplified from genomic DNA by a multiplex PCR assay. On the Illumina HiSeq System, the amplified TCR beta libraries were sequenced as 87-base-pair reads. As for how the authors treated the data: A later analysis counted about 80 million unique TCR beta chains across the 670 or so repertoires, and 10 million to 12 million of these chains were shared by at least two donors. A nearest-neighbor algorithm error-corrected the raw reads and collapsed the reads into unique sequences, merging closely related sequences to remove PCR and sequencing errors. V, D and J gene segments were assigned by aligning CDR3 sequences to IMGT reference sequences. Each retained sequence needed at least a six-nucleotide match to both a V gene segment and a J gene segment. A rearrangement was called productive if the CDR3 had no stop codons and remained in frame with V and J, and every other rearrangement was called non-productive. CDR3 was defined according to IMGT convention as the region running from the second conserved V-encoded cysteine to the conserved J-encoded phenylalanine. The earlier analysis of about 560 of the donors excluded any sequence lacking an unambiguous match to a single V gene segment. An earlier analysis of 500 to 700 of the donors classified V segments as functional when productive rearrangements were above 56.7% and as segregating when the standard deviation between donors was above 5%. To diagnose cytomegalovirus status from the catalog of TCR beta chain sequences, a statistical classification framework was built. In a later analysis, V and J genes were assigned by comparing TCR nucleotide sequences against IMGT/GENE-DB human TR gene sequences. In a later analysis, CDR3 sequences and most-parsimonious VDJ recombination scenarios were assigned using the TCRdist pipeline. In a later analysis, each TCR beta chain was defined by its CDR3 amino acid sequence together with its V-gene family, and reads lacking a unique V-gene family were excluded. A later analysis removed several hundred highly shared, low-generation-probability nucleotide sequences to deal with suspected cross-contamination and a sequencing artifact. In a later analysis, a clonal expansion index was calculated for each public chain from normalized within-repertoire ranks of inferred template counts. In a later analysis, generation probabilities were computed with a VDJ recombination model fitted to out-of-frame rearrangements, and the resulting probabilities were checked against IGoR. In a later analysis, TCR-TCR, TCR-HLA and TCR-CMV co-occurrence was scored with hypergeometric tests, and a repertoire-size bias correction was applied to TCR pairs. In a later analysis, false discovery rates were estimated by permuting HLA or CMV assignments 20 times. In a later analysis, co-occurring TCRs were grouped using DBSCAN, and TCRdist sequence similarity was added for clustering within HLA-allele-positive subsets. For co-occurrence clustering, repertoires with fewer than 30,000 or more than 120,000 public chains were excluded, along with roughly 5 repertoires with anomalous nucleotide sharing. In TCRdb, the immuneACCESS table is reduced to in-frame sequences with V and J assigned. These tables do not hold every clone; where another copy was compared, an unresolved V gene accounts for under half, and the others remain unexplained. Clone size and V and J calls were adopted from that table, with D and trimming inferred from the DNA. For this sample there are 90,000 to 100,000 clones; 81% appear just once. Over 1.1% of the sample is held by the ten biggest clonotypes.

V is cut by 6 bases and J by 4 bases, and the space between the germline ends is 22 bases. The CDR3 sequence holds 16 residues, the cysteine and phenylalanine included. Kept here is only the CDR3 DNA, which spans 48 bases and is read in frame from base 1. CDR1 and CDR2 (LNHDA, SQIVND) derive from the germline V gene (reference sequence). The cohort comprised more than 550 healthy bone marrow donors. All cohort members were sampled while nominally healthy, although unrecorded immune exposures were likely present. The donor was CMV seronegative and belonged to the group of roughly 330 seronegative cohort members. A peripheral blood sample was collected from each donor, and TCR beta sequencing was performed on peripheral blood mononuclear cells. The Qiagen DNeasy Blood Extraction Kit was used to extract genomic DNA from the blood cell samples.

Sequencing was done on a sample of PBMCs. The TCR sequence derives from a man aged 40-49 years in good health and CMV-seronegative. The rearranged chain carries TRBV19 and TRBJ2-7; TRBD2 is a weak D gene call, 6 bases matching. The nucleotide sequence reads as follows: TGTGCCAGTAGCCCAAGTAGCGGAGGTCATATTTACGAGCAGTACTTC. Its protein is CASSPSSGGHIYEQYF. The CDR3, completed at both ends by the reference TRBV19 and TRBJ2-7 genes, gives the full variable domain DGGITQSPKYLFRKEGQNVTLSCEQNLNHDAMYWYRQDPGQGLRLIYYSQIVNDFQKGDIAEGYSVSREKKESFPLTVTSAQKNPTAFYLCASSPSSGGHIYEQYFGPGTRLTVT.